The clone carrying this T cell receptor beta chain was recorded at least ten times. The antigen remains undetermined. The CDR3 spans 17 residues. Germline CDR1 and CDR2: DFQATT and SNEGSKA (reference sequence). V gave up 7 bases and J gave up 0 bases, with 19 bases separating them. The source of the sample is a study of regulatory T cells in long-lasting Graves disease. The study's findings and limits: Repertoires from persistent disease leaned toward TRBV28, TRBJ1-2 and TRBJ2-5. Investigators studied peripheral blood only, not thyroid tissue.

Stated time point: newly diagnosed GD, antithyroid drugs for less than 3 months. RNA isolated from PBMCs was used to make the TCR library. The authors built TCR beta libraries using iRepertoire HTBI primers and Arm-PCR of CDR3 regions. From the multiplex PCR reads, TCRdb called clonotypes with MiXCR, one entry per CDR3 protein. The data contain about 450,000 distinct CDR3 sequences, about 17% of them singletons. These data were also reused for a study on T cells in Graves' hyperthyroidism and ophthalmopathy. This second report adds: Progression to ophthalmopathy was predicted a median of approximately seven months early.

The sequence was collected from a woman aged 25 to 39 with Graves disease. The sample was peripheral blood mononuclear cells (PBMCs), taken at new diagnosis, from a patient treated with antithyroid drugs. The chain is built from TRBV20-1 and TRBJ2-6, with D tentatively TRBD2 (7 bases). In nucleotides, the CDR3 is TGCAGTGTGGCCACCCGGGGGGCTAACTCTGGGGCCAACGTCCTGACTTTC. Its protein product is CSVATRGANSGANVLTF.